This TCR beta chain stems from a study of blood T cell repertoires in COVID-19. Study background: Some COVID-19 samples were acute and others convalescent; all came from the United States, Italy and Spain.

In the authors' methods: Amplification from reference gene primers served as the basis for estimated nucleated cell counts. Profiling relied on immunoSEQ multiplex PCR, and the TCRdb table lists in-frame clones only, not all of them. V and J calls plus clone size are reproduced from that table; the DNA served to infer D and trimming. This table has about 160,000 clones, about 89% appearing once. The CDR3 sequence is 15 residues long. Unmatched junction bases numbered 2, after V lost 5 bases and J lost 2 bases. Germline V gene data show CDR1 as SGHAT and CDR2 as FQNNGV. The material sequenced was peripheral blood. V usage is TRBV11-2 and J usage is TRBJ2-7, with 14 bases identical to TRBD2. The receptor was isolated from a man aged 55 to 70 with acute or convalescent COVID-19. The CDR3 spells CASSATSGGAYEQYF. The CDR3 bases are TGTGCCAGCAGCGCGACTAGCGGGGGGGCCTACGAGCAGTACTTC. Looking up the rest from reference TRBV11-2 and TRBJ2-7 gives the full variable domain: EAGVAQSPRYKIIEKRQSVAFWCNPISGHATLYWYQQILGQGPKLLIQFQNNGVVDDSQLPKDRFSAERLKGVDSTLKIQPAKLEDSAVYLCASSATSGGAYEQYFGPGTRLTVT.